These 5 T cell receptor beta chains were sequenced from one sample in a study of CD8 T cells in ankylosing spondylitis. MiXCR, applied by TCRdb to the 5' RACE reads, yields one record per CDR3 protein. Of 150,000 to 200,000 distinct CDR3 sequences in the sample, roughly 13% were seen once. Sequencing used blood, either unsorted or a sorted T cell fraction (not recorded which). The receptor source for this set is a female donor with ankylosing spondylitis or in good health (not recorded which).

This clonotype was counted only a few times. The V call is TRBV3-1, the J call TRBJ1-1; 9 nucleotides line up with TRBD1. CDR3 length: 15 residues. Germline V CDR1 and CDR2: LGHDT, YNNKEL (reference sequence). The V gene end was trimmed by 3 bases and the J gene end by 1 base; junction bases not matched to a gene: 3. In DNA, the CDR3 is TGTGCCAGCAGCCAGACGGGACAGGGGAACACTGAAGCTTTCTTT. Its translation is CASSQTGQGNTEAFF.

The sample holds many counts of this clonotype. The chain employs TRBV29-1 and TRBJ2-5; 11 bases are a match to TRBD2. V lost 6 bases and J lost 5; bases outside the gene matches: 5. The CDR3 totals 13 residues. Looked up from germline, CDR1 is SQVTM and CDR2 is ANQGSEA. The CDR3 coding sequence is TGCAGCGTCGGACTAGCGGGTGGGGAGACCCAGTACTTC. Protein: CSVGLAGGETQYF.

This clonotype was seen ten or more times. The chain employs TRBV7-9 and TRBJ1-4; 8 bases are shared with TRBD1. This CDR3 comprises 15 residues. Germline V lookup: CDR1 SEHNR, CDR2 FQNEAQ (reference sequence). V lost 8 bases to trimming and J lost 5 bases; unmatched junction nucleotides: 10. The CDR3 DNA follows: TGTGCCAGCTGTAATAAGGGACAGGAAAATGAAAAACTGTTTTTT. It codes for CASCNKGQENEKLFF.

This clonotype has at least ten counts. The V gene is TRBV12-3 or TRBV12-4, the J gene TRBJ1-5, with D unresolved. Between the trimmed V and J ends, which lost 4 bases and 4 bases, there was a span of 11 bases. This CDR3 spans 14 amino acids. The CDR3 spells CASSSFGLNQPQHF. The DNA for the CDR3 is TGTGCCAGCAGTTCGTTCGGACTTAATCAGCCCCAGCATTTT.

This clonotype was seen ten or more times. This sequence joins TRBV28 and TRBJ2-7, with 7 bases fitting TRBD1. V shed 5 bases and J 0 bases; nucleotides not matched to a gene: 13. Looked up from germline, CDR1 is MDHEN and CDR2 is SYDVKM. This CDR3 contains 17 residues. DNA for the CDR3: TGTGCCAGCAGTAAAGGTCCGGGGACAGCTAGCTCCTACGAGCAGTACTTC. This sequence encodes CASSKGPGTASSYEQYF.